In its sample, the clone carrying this T cell receptor (beta chain) was seen many times. Its specificity is unknown. In germline, CDR1 is SNHLY, CDR2 FYNNEI. There are 15 residues in the CDR3. The V and J ends lost 5 bases and 3 bases respectively, with 13 bases between them. The sequenced template was cDNA made from the entire isolated RNA. Only in-frame clones appear in the TCRdb table, and some are missing; sequencing was by immunoSEQ multiplex PCR. The table has about 150,000 clones, approximately 8.8% seen once. This specimen comes from a study of beta chain features in type 1 diabetes. The study's findings and limits: The study found moderately but significantly shorter TCRB CDR3s in all four CD4+ subsets of Type 1 diabetes patients. Across patients, naive, central memory and Treg TCRB repertoires exhibited apparently greater similarity than was observed across healthy donors.

The sequence derives from a woman younger than 45 with type 1 diabetes. What was sequenced was central memory CD4+ T cells from blood. The V gene is TRBV2, the J gene TRBJ2-2, with a weak D call TRBD1 (5 bases). In DNA form, the CDR3 reads TGTGCCAGCAGTTCCCAAGGGGCGGACACCGGGGAGCTGTTTTTT. It encodes CASSSQGADTGELFF.